The entry below describes one T cell receptor beta chain. Its antigen remains unknown. The data are from a study of cytomegalovirus exposure and HLA in healthy donors. Study-wide results and caveats: In an earlier analysis, most TCR beta V segments were productive about 87% or about 30% of the time. What TCR beta sequences reportedly achieved was accurate prediction of HLA-A and HLA-B alleles in most subjects.

CDR3 length equals 14 residues. Germline V gene data show CDR1 as SNHLY and CDR2 as FYNNEI. V lost 4 bases, J lost 0 bases, and 9 bases lay in between. This PCR relied on a set of 60 Vbeta primers and 13 Jbeta primers. Per the original methods: Later, 75 million to 100 million unique TCR beta chains were counted in an analysis, and approximately 9.9 million of them were shared. Assay: immunoSEQ multiplex PCR; the TCRdb copy retains only in-frame clones and omits some. Clone size and V and J calls were adopted from that table, with D and trimming inferred from the DNA. This table has about 100,000 clones, approximately 80% appearing once.

Input material: PBMCs. The TCR comes from a woman aged 18-29 years in good health and CMV-seronegative. The gene calls are TRBV2 and TRBJ1-1, with no clear D. This CDR3 is CASSVSRMNTEAFF. The CDR3 DNA reads TGTGCCAGCAGTGTTTCCAGGATGAACACTGAAGCTTTCTTT.